The 31 T cell receptor beta chains given below trace back to one sample, sequenced in a study of T-cell memory formation after mild COVID-19. A single record per CDR3 protein comes from TCRdb applying MiXCR to the 5' RACE reads. The repertoire includes 250,000 to 300,000 distinct CDR3 sequences, 18% of them detected once, and 23% sits in the top ten. The sequencing sample was made of PBMCs or a T cell subset sorted from them (not recorded which). These receptors were obtained from a young man who had mild COVID-19 (a few samples of this study predate the infection). Cell type and time point are not known.

This clonotype was recorded at least ten times. This chain connects TRBV12-3 or TRBV12-4 to TRBJ2-1, with 8 nucleotides matching TRBD1. The ends lost 3 bases at V and 9 bases at J; junction bases unmatched: 7. This CDR3 is 14 amino acids long. The CDR3 reads CASSFWAGGGEQFF. The CDR3 region has the DNA TGTGCCAGCAGTTTCTGGGCAGGGGGCGGTGAGCAGTTCTTC.

The chain combines TRBV18 with TRBJ1-2, with a weak D call TRBD1 (6 bases). The CDR3 is made up of 13 amino acids. The germline V gene encodes CDR1 KGHSH and CDR2 LQKENI. V gave up 6 bases and J gave up 4 bases, with 12 bases separating them. CDR3 DNA: TGTGCCAGCTCGGAAGGGGGTTCCTATGGCTACACCTTC. Translation: CASSEGGSYGYTF.

This clonotype was recorded a few times. J is TRBJ2-5 and V is TRBV10-3; 12 bases fit TRBD2. The CDR3 has 14 residues. The V segment lost 4 bases and the J segment 5 bases; nucleotides outside the gene matches: 2. Germline V lookup: CDR1 ENHRY, CDR2 SYGVKD. The CDR3 DNA follows: TGTGCCATCAGTGCGACTAGCGGGGGCGAGACCCAGTACTTC. It encodes CAISATSGGETQYF.

Only a few counts were recorded for this clonotype. CDR3 region: CSVEDWSGGAEQFF. CDR3 bases: TGCAGCGTTGAAGATTGGAGCGGGGGGGCTGAGCAGTTCTTC. This chain uses TRBV29-1 with TRBJ2-1; 10 bases agree with TRBD2. Per the germline V gene, CDR1 is SQVTM and CDR2 is ANQGSEA. Losses at the gene ends were 0 bases for V and 9 bases for J; bases not matched to a gene: 5. The CDR3 covers 14 residues.

This clonotype was found a few times. The rearrangement uses TRBV7-2 and TRBJ1-6, with D possibly TRBD1 on 5 matching bases. CDR3 length equals 15 residues. V lost 5 bases, J lost 10 bases, and 18 bases lay in between. Germline V CDR1 and CDR2: SGHTA, FQGNSA. The DNA of the CDR3 is TGTGCCAGCAGCCCAGACTGGGGCCCTGGCTCACCCCTCCACTTT. This sequence encodes CASSPDWGPGSPLHF.

This chain uses TRBV7-9 with TRBJ1-2, with TRBD1 as a possible D gene (6 bases). Trimming cost V 5 bases and J 5 bases, with 15 bases left between them. Germline-derived CDR1 and CDR2 are SEHNR and FQNEAQ (reference sequence). The CDR3 is 14 residues long. CDR3 region: CASSPRDIHYGYTF. DNA for the CDR3: TGTGCCAGCAGCCCGAGGGACATCCATTATGGCTACACCTTC.

V is TRBV4-3 and J is TRBJ2-2; D gene uncertain. The CDR3 contains 12 residues. V was trimmed by 4 bases and J by 6 bases, leaving 6 bases between them. Germline V lookup: CDR1 LGHNA, CDR2 YSLEER. In nucleotides, the CDR3 is TGCGCCAGCAGCCCCGCCCCCGGGGAGCTGTTTTTT. Protein sequence: CASSPAPGELFF.

This chain links TRBV28 with TRBJ2-1; possibly TRBD1 for D (6 bases). CDR3 length equals 13 residues. The V end was cut by 5 bases, the J end by 9 bases, with 14 bases between. The V gene's germline CDR1 is MDHEN and CDR2 SYDVKM. The CDR3 loop is CASSPYGRGEQFF. In DNA, the CDR3 is TGTGCCAGCAGTCCGTACGGCAGGGGTGAGCAGTTCTTC.

This clonotype was picked up a small number of times. The chain couples TRBV6-4 to TRBJ1-2, with 9 positions matching TRBD1. CDR3 length: 14 residues. The germline CDR1 and CDR2 sequences are MRHNA and SNTAGT. Trimming at V came to 6 bases and at J to 2 bases, leaving 4 bases not matched to a gene. This chain's CDR3 is CASRPGQGNYGYTF. The CDR3 DNA sequence: TGTGCCAGCAGACCCGGACAGGGGAACTATGGCTACACCTTC.

The rearrangement joins TRBV4-3 to TRBJ2-6, with D unresolved. Per germline, CDR1 LGHNA and CDR2 YSLEER. CDR3 length equals 17 residues. V lost 0 bases, J lost 1 base, and 10 bases lay in between. The CDR3 spells CASSQDWEVSGANVLTF. The CDR3 DNA reads as TGCGCCAGCAGCCAAGATTGGGAAGTATCTGGGGCCAACGTCCTGACTTTC.

The chain recombines TRBV6-2 or TRBV6-3 with TRBJ2-2, with 9 nucleotides matching TRBD1. V trimming: 2 bases; J trimming: 5 bases; junction bases outside the gene matches: 6. Germline lookup yields CDR1 MNHEY and CDR2 SVGEGT. The CDR3 consists of 16 residues. The CDR3 DNA reads TGTGCCAGCAGTTACCCGACAGGGGGATCGACCGGGGAGCTGTTTTTT. The encoded protein is CASSYPTGGSTGELFF.

V and J are TRBV7-9 and TRBJ1-1, with D possibly TRBD1 on 5 matching bases. The CDR3 contains 15 residues. The V gene's germline CDR1 is SEHNR and CDR2 FQNEAQ (reference sequence). The V end was cut by 5 bases, the J end by 4 bases, with 17 bases between. As DNA, the CDR3 is TGTGCCAGCAGCCCCTTCTGGGACGGCCGCACTGAAGCTTTCTTT. It encodes CASSPFWDGRTEAFF.

This clonotype has a handful of counts. In DNA, the CDR3 is TGTGCCAGCAGTTACTCCCCTAGCGGGGGCCTTAACACCGGGGAGCTGTTTTTT. It is translated as CASSYSPSGGLNTGELFF. The V gene is TRBV6-5, the J gene TRBJ2-2, with 10 nucleotides matching TRBD2. V lost 0 bases, J lost 2 bases, and 6 bases stayed unmatched. This CDR3 is 18 amino acids long. Per the germline V gene, CDR1 is MNHEY and CDR2 is SVGAGI.

The CDR3 DNA reads as TGTGCCAGCAGTACCCGAAGTTTGGCTGGAAACACCATATATTTT. Encoded protein: CASSTRSLAGNTIYF. V is TRBV6-2 or TRBV6-3 and J is TRBJ1-3, with no clear D. The CDR3 totals 15 residues. CDR1 is MNHEY, CDR2 SVGEGT, per germline. Trimming removed 5 bases from V and 2 bases from J, with 13 bases in between.

The chain combines TRBV4-1 with TRBJ1-3; no firm D call. The CDR3 runs to 16 residues. The germline V gene has CDR1 MGHRA and CDR2 YSYEKL. The V gene lost 0 bases and the J gene lost 2 bases, with 11 bases spanning the gap. DNA of the CDR3: TGCGCCAGCAGCCAAGAAGGATGGACGACTGGAAACACCATATATTTT. Its translation is CASSQEGWTTGNTIYF.

The chain joins TRBV20-1 to TRBJ2-3; 13 bases are a match to TRBD2. V lost 6 bases and J lost 2; bases outside the gene matches: 8. The germline CDR1 and CDR2 sequences are DFQATT and SNEGSKA (reference sequence). CDR3 length equals 16 residues. The CDR3 DNA follows: TGCAGTGCCCCAGGACTAGCGGGGGCCTTCACAGATACGCAGTATTTT. Translating gives CSAPGLAGAFTDTQYF.

The gene calls are TRBV10-3 and TRBJ2-7; D is unclear. The CDR3 consists of 16 residues. Germline assignment: CDR1 ENHRY and CDR2 SYGVKD. The V and J ends lost 5 bases and 3 bases respectively, with 20 bases between them. For the CDR3, the DNA is TGTGCCATCAGTCCCCAGGAAGGGCCCCGCGTCTACGAGCAGTACTTC. Its translation: CAISPQEGPRVYEQYF.

This clonotype was seen at least ten times. The chain is built from TRBV11-2 and TRBJ2-2, with D tentatively TRBD2 (6 bases). The germline V gene has CDR1 SGHAT and CDR2 FQNNGV. The CDR3 totals 17 residues. V shed 3 bases and J shed 0 bases, with 14 bases lying between them. In DNA, the CDR3 is TGTGCCAGCAGCTTGGGGACTTGGATGACGAACACCGGGGAGCTGTTTTTT. As protein: CASSLGTWMTNTGELFF. The full variable domain, rest sourced from reference TRBV11-2 and TRBJ2-2, is EAGVAQSPRYKIIEKRQSVAFWCNPISGHATLYWYQQILGQGPKLLIQFQNNGVVDDSQLPKDRFSAERLKGVDSTLKIQPAKLEDSAVYLCASSLGTWMTNTGELFFGEGSRLTVL.

This chain joins TRBV27 and TRBJ2-1; D assignment may be TRBD1 or TRBD2 (5 bases each). Germline V gene sequence: CDR1 MNHEY, CDR2 SMNVEV (reference sequence). The CDR3 is made up of 16 amino acids. Trimming shortened V by 6 bases and J by 3 bases, and 18 bases separated the two germline ends. DNA of the CDR3: TGTGCCAGCAGCCTAGATTGGGACCGTCGCTACAATGAGCAGTTCTTC. Its translation is CASSLDWDRRYNEQFF.

The V and J genes are TRBV2 and TRBJ2-6; D remains ambiguous. The germline gives CDR1 SNHLY, CDR2 FYNNEI. The CDR3 is 18 residues long. Trimming shortened V by 6 bases and J by 0 bases, and 18 bases separated the two germline ends. The CDR3 here is CASSPGPPRASGANVLTF. CDR3 in DNA: TGTGCCAGCAGCCCCGGGCCACCAAGGGCCTCTGGGGCCAACGTCCTGACTTTC.

This clonotype was recorded a few times. The chain combines TRBV7-2 with TRBJ1-1; no definite D call. The CDR3 length is 15 residues. Germline V gives CDR1 SGHTA, CDR2 FQGNSA. Between the trimmed V and J ends, which lost 5 bases and 1 base, there was a span of 14 bases. CDR3 DNA: TGTGCCAGCAGCACCCGCCGAGGAGGGAACACTGAAGCTTTCTTT. As protein: CASSTRRGGNTEAFF.

The sample holds a few counts of this clonotype. The chain links TRBV7-2 to TRBJ1-2; weak D call: TRBD1 (6 bases). V was clipped by 3 bases and J by 6 bases, with 8 bases between them. CDR1 is SGHTA and CDR2 is FQGNSA in the germline V gene. CDR3 length equals 12 residues. CDR3 DNA sequence: TGTGCCAGCAGCTTGTACAGGGATGGCTACACCTTC. Translated, it gives CASSLYRDGYTF.

The V call is TRBV5-6, the J call TRBJ2-7; 11 nucleotides match TRBD2. CDR1 and CDR2 (germline): SGHDT, YYEEEE. This CDR3 contains 11 residues. The CDR3 protein is CASSLVTSGGV. In DNA form, the CDR3 reads TGTGCCAGCAGCTTGGTAACTAGCGGGGGAGTC.

The DNA of the CDR3 is TGCAGTGCTAGAGGCCCTAGCGGGGGGGCCGGCGAGCAGTACTTC. Translation: CSARGPSGGAGEQYF. The chain links TRBV20-1 to TRBJ2-7; TRBD2 matches 12 bases. This CDR3 has 15 residues. V gave up 1 base and J gave up 6 bases; unmatched junction bases: 7. Germline CDR1 and CDR2: DFQATT and SNEGSKA (reference sequence).

This clonotype has more than one count but fewer than ten. The chain links TRBV4-3 to TRBJ2-5; D gene unclear. The germline V and J ends were trimmed by 6 bases and 0 bases, with 8 bases remaining between them. Germline loops: CDR1 LGHNA, CDR2 YSLEER. The CDR3 is 13 amino acids. The CDR3, as DNA: TGCGCCAGCAGTCTGACGGACCAAGAGACCCAGTACTTC. Protein: CASSLTDQETQYF.

Note on this clonotype: A junction end diverges from the germline sequence, so it may reflect a read error. The chain joins TRBV9 to TRBJ2-1; D unclear. The CDR3 totals 13 residues. Per the germline V gene, CDR1 is SGDLS and CDR2 is YYNGEE. The CDR3 protein is CASSVASNNEQFF. CDR3 DNA: TGTGCCAGCAGCGTAGCCTCCAACAATGAGCAGTTCTTC.

This chain links TRBV6-5 with TRBJ1-1; possibly TRBD1 for D (6 bases). Trimming took off 7 bases at V and 3 bases at J, with 12 bases between the two ends. The germline V gene has CDR1 MNHEY and CDR2 SVGAGI. The CDR3 extends over 13 amino acids. CDR3 sequence reads: CASNLNRDTEAFF. CDR3 nucleotide sequence: TGTGCCAGCAACCTCAACAGGGACACTGAAGCTTTCTTT.

The chain employs TRBV6-2 or TRBV6-3 and TRBJ2-6, with D hard to call. Trimming removed 2 bases from V and 2 bases from J, with 4 bases in between. CDR3 length equals 14 residues. Germline values: CDR1 MNHEY, CDR2 SVGEGT. The CDR3 sequence is CASSYGAGANVLTF. In DNA form, the CDR3 reads TGTGCCAGCAGTTACGGGGCTGGGGCCAACGTCCTGACTTTC.

The rearrangement uses TRBV6-5 and TRBJ1-2; TRBD1 agrees at 9 bases. Germline V gene sequence: CDR1 MNHEY, CDR2 SVGAGI. J gave up 5 bases and V 5 bases, and 9 bases lay outside the gene matches. This CDR3 spans 15 amino acids. The CDR3 region is CASSDRRDREYGYTF. CDR3 in DNA: TGTGCCAGCAGTGACCGCCGGGACAGGGAATATGGCTACACCTTC.

This sequence joins TRBV30 and TRBJ1-5; D is perhaps TRBD1 (5 bases). The V end was cut by 5 bases, the J end by 7 bases, with 18 bases between. Germline V lookup: CDR1 GTSNPN, CDR2 SVGIG (reference sequence). This CDR3 contains 14 residues. CDR3 residues: CAWDKIQGGQPQHF. CDR3 nucleotides: TGTGCCTGGGACAAGATCCAGGGAGGACAGCCCCAGCATTTT. Filled out from reference TRBV30 and TRBJ1-5, the complete variable domain reads SQTIHQWPATLVQPVGSPLSLECTVEGTSNPNLYWYRQAAGRGLQLLFYSVGIGQISSEVPQNLSASRPQDRQFILSSKKLLLSDSGFYLCAWDKIQGGQPQHFGDGTRLSIL.

J is TRBJ2-1 and V is TRBV15, with TRBD2 as a possible D gene (5 bases). Germline CDR1 is LNHNV and CDR2 is YYDKDF (reference sequence). The CDR3 runs 16 residues. V was trimmed by 6 bases and J by 0 bases, leaving 15 bases between them. CDR3 residues: CATSLVTGFSYNEQFF. The CDR3 DNA reads as TGTGCCACCAGTCTGGTGACGGGGTTCTCCTACAATGAGCAGTTCTTC.